This T cell receptor (beta chain) was found in a study of sequential checkpoint blockade in melanoma. With V trimmed by 3 bases and J by 6 bases, 6 bases remained unmatched. The germline V gene encodes CDR1 MDHEN and CDR2 SYDVKM. This CDR3 spans 14 amino acids. Treatment reported: randomized to nivolumab then ipilimumab (arm A) or the reverse (arm B). Live CD3+CD8+ CD19− CD56− cells were sorted from PBMCs. Clones were sequenced by immunoSEQ multiplex PCR, and TCRdb holds only the in-frame ones, with some missing. The sample consists of around 8,500 clones, about three fifths of them appearing once. This TCR was sampled from a human donor with melanoma. The sequences come from CD8+ T cells sorted from blood (inferred from file names), collected from a patient given nivolumab and ipilimumab in sequence. The rearrangement links TRBV28 to TRBJ1-1, with TRBD1 identical over 8 bases. The CDR3 region has the DNA TGTGCCAGCAGTTTCCCAGGGGGCACGGCTGAAGCTTTCTTT. It codes for CASSFPGGTAEAFF.